This TCR beta chain was captured in a study of spatial heterogeneity in lung cancer. Whole-study findings and limits: There were more appearances of ubiquitous expanded tumor TCRs in blood at resection than at follow-up.

There are many counts of this clonotype. No antigen is known for it. The CDR3 is 13 amino acids. Per germline, CDR1 SGHKS and CDR2 YYEKEE (reference sequence). Between the trimmed V and J ends, which lost 4 bases and 1 base, there was a span of 8 bases. A distinct unique molecular identifier was carried by each TCR cDNA molecule. TCRdb re-called the 5' RACE reads through MiXCR, storing one row per CDR3 protein. Of about 41,000 distinct CDR3 sequences listed, 12% were seen once; the top ten hold 35% to 45%. Regarding time point: sample taken at primary tumor resection. Without sorting, whole RNA was sequenced from tumor, nontumor lung or frozen PBMC.

Sequences were derived from PBMCs, sampled at surgery. The chain recombines TRBV5-5 with TRBJ1-2, with unresolved D. The TCR sequence derives from a female donor with early-stage non-small cell lung cancer. CDR3 loop: CASSTAFNYGYTF. The CDR3 DNA sequence: TGTGCCAGCAGCACGGCGTTTAACTATGGCTACACCTTC.